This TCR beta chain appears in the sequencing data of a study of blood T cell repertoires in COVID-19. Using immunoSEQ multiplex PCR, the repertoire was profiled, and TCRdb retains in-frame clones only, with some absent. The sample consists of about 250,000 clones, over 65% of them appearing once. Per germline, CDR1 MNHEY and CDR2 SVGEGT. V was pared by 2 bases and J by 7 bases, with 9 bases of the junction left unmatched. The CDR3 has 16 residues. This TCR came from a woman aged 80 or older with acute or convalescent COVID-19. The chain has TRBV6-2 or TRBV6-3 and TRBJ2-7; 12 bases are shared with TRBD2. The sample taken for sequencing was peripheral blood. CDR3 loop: CASSYQTLAGGNEQYF. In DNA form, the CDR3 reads TGTGCCAGCAGTTACCAGACACTAGCGGGAGGTAATGAGCAGTACTTC.